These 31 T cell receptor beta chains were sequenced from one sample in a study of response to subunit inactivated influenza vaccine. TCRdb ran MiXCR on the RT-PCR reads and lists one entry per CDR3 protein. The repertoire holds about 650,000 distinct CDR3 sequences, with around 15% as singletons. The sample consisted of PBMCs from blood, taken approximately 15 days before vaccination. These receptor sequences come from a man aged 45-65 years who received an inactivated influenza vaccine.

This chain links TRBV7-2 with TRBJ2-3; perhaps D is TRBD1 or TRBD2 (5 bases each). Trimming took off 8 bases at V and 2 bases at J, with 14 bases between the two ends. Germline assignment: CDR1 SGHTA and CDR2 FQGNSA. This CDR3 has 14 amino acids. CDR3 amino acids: CASVPVGTTDTQYF. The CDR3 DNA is TGTGCCAGCGTCCCAGTGGGGACCACAGATACGCAGTATTTT.

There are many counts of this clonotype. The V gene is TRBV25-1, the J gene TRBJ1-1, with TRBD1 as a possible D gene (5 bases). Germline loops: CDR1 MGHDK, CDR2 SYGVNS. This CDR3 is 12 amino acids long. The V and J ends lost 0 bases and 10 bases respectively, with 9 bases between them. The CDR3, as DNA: TGTGCCAGCAGTGAATATGGGGGTGGAGCTTTCTTT. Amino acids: CASSEYGGGAFF.

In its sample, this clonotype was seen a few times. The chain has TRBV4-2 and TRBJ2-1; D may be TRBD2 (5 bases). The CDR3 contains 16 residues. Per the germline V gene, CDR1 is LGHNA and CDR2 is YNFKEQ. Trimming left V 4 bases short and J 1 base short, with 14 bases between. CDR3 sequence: CASSRGTGKSYNEQFF. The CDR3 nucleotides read TGTGCCAGCAGCCGCGGAACGGGAAAGTCCTACAATGAGCAGTTCTTC.

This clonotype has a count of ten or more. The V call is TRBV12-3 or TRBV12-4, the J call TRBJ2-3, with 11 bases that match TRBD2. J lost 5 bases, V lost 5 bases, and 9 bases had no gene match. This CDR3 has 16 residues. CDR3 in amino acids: CASSPPGLAGVDTQYF. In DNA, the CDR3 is TGTGCCAGCAGTCCTCCCGGACTAGCGGGCGTAGATACGCAGTATTTT.

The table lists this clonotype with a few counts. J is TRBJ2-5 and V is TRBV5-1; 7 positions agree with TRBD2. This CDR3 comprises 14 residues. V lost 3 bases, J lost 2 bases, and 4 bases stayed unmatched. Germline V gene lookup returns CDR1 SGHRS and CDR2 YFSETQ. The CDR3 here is CASSWEGLQETQYF. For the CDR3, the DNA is TGCGCCAGCAGCTGGGAGGGCCTACAAGAGACCCAGTACTTC.

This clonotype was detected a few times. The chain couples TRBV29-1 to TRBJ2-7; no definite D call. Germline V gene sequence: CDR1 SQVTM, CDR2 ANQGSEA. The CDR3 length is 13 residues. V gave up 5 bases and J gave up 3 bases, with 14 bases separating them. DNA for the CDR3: TGCAGCGTTAAGAGCCCCCGAGACTACGAGCAGTACTTC. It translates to CSVKSPRDYEQYF.

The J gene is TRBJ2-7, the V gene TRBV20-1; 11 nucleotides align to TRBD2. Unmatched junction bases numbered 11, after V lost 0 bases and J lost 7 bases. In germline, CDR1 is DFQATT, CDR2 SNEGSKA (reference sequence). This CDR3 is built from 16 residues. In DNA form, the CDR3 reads TGCAGTGCTAGAGATCATCCTAGCGGGAGGTACGGAGAGCAGTACTTC. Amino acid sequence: CSARDHPSGRYGEQYF.

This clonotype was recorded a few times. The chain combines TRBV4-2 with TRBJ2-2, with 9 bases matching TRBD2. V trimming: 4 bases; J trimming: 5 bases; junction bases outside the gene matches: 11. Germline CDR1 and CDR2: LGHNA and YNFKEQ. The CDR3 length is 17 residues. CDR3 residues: CASSPLGTSSVTGELFF. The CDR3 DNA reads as TGTGCCAGCAGCCCATTGGGGACTAGCTCTGTTACCGGGGAGCTGTTTTTT.

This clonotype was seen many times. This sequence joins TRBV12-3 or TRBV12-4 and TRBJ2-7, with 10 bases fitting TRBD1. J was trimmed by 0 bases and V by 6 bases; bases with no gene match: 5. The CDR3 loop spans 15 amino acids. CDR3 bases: TGTGCCAGCAGCCGCCGGGACAGGGGCTCCTACGAGCAGTACTTC. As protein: CASSRRDRGSYEQYF.

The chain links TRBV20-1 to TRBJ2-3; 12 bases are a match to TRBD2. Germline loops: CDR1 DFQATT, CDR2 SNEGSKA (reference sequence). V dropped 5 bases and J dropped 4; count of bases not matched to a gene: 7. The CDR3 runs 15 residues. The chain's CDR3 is CSAGLAGKSSDTQYF. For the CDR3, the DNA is TGCAGTGCTGGACTAGCGGGGAAGTCCTCAGATACGCAGTATTTT.

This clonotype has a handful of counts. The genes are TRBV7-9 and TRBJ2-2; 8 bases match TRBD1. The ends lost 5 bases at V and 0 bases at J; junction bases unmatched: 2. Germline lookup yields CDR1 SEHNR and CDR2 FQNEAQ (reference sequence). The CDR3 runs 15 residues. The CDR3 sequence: CASSKDRANTGELFF. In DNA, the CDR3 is TGTGCCAGCAGCAAGGACAGGGCGAACACCGGGGAGCTGTTTTTT.

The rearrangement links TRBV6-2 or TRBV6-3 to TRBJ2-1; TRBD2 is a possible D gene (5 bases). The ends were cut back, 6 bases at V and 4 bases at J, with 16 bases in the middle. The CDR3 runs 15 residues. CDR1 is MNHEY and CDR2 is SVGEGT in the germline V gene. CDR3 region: CASRRPASGYNEQFF. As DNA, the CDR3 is TGTGCCAGCAGAAGACCTGCCTCGGGGTACAATGAGCAGTTCTTC.

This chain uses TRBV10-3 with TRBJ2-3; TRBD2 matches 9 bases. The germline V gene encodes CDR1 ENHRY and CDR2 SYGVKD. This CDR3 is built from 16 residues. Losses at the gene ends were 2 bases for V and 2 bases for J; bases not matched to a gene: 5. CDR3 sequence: CAISETSGSITDTQYF. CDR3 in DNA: TGTGCCATCAGTGAGACTAGCGGGTCTATCACAGATACGCAGTATTTT.

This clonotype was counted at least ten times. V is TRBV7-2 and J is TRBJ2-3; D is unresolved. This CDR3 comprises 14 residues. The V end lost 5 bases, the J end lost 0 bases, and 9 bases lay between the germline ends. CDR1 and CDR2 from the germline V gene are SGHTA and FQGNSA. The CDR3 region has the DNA TGTGCCAGCAGCCCGTTTGCCAGCACAGATACGCAGTATTTT. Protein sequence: CASSPFASTDTQYF.

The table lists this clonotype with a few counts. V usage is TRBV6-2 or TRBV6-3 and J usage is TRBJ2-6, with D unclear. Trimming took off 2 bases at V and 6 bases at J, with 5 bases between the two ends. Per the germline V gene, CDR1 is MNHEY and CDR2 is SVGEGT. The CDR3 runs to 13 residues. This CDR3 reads CASSYTEANVLTF. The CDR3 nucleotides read TGTGCCAGCAGTTACACGGAGGCCAACGTCCTGACTTTC.

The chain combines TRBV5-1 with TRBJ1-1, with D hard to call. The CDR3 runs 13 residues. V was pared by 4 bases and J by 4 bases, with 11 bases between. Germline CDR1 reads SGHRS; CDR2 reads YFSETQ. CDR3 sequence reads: CASSPTGITEAFF. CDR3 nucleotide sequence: TGCGCCAGCAGCCCCACTGGGATCACTGAAGCTTTCTTT. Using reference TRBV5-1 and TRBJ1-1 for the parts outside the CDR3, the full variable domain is KAGVTQTPRYLIKTRGQQVTLSCSPISGHRSVSWYQQTPGQGLQFLFEYFSETQRNKGNFPGRFSGRQFSNSRSEMNVSTLELGDSALYLCASSPTGITEAFFGQGTRLTVV.

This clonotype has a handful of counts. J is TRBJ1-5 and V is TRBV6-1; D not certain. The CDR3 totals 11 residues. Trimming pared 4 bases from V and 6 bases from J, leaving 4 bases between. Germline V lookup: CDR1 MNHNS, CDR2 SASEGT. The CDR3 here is CASSVGQPQHF. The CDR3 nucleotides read TGTGCCAGCAGTGTAGGTCAGCCCCAGCATTTT.

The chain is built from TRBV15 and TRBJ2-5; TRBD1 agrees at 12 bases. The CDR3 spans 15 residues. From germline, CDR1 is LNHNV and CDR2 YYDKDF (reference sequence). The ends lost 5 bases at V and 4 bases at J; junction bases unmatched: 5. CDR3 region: CATSRGTGGPETQYF. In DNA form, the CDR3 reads TGTGCCACCAGCCGCGGGACAGGGGGCCCAGAGACCCAGTACTTC.

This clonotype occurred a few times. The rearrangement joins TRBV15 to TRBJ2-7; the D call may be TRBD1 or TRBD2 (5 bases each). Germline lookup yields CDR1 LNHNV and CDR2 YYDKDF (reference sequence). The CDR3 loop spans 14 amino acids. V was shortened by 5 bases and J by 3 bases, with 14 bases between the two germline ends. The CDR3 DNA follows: TGTGCCACCAGCCCCTTAGGGACGGTCTACGAGCAGTACTTC. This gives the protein CATSPLGTVYEQYF.

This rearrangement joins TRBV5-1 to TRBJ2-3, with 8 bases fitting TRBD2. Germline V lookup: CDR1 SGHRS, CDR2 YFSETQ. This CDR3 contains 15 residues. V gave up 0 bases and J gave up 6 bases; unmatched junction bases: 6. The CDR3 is CASSLEPSGGDTQYF. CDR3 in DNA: TGCGCCAGCAGCTTGGAGCCGTCGGGGGGGGATACGCAGTATTTT.

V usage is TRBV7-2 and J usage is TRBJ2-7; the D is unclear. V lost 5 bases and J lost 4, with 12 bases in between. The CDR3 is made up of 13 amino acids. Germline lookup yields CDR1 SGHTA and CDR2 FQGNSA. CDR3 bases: TGTGCCAGCAGCGTCAGGACCTTATACGAGCAGTACTTC. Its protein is CASSVRTLYEQYF.

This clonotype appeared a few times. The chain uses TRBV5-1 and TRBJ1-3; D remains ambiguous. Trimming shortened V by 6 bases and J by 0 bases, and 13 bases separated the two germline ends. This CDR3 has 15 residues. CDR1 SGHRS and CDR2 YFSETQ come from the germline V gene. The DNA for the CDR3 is TGCGCCAGCAAGGTGGACGGTAGCTCTGGAAACACCATATATTTT. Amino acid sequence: CASKVDGSSGNTIYF.

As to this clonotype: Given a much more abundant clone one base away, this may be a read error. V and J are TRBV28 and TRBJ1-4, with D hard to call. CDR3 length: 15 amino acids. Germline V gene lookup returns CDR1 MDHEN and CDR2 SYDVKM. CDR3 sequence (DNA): TGTGACAGCAGTTCCATCGGGCGTTCCAACCAAAAACTGTTTTTT. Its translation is CDSSSIGRSNQKLFF.

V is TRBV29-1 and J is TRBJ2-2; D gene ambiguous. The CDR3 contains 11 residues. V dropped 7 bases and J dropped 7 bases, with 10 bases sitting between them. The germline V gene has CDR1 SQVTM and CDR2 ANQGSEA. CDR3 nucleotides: TGCAGCGCCCCCGGAAACGGGGAGCTGTTTTTT. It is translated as CSAPGNGELFF.

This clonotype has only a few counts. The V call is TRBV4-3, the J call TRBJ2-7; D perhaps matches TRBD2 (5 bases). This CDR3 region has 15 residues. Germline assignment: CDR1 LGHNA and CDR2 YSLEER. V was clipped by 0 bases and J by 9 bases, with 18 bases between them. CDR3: CASSQERADQAVQYF. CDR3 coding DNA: TGCGCCAGCAGCCAAGAGCGGGCTGACCAGGCTGTGCAGTACTTC.

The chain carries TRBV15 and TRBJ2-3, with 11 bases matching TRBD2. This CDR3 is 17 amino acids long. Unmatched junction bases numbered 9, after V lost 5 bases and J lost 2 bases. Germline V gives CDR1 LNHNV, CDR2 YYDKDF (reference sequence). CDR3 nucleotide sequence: TGTGCCACCAGCCTCGTTTCGGGACTAGCGGTCACAGATACGCAGTATTTT. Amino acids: CATSLVSGLAVTDTQYF.

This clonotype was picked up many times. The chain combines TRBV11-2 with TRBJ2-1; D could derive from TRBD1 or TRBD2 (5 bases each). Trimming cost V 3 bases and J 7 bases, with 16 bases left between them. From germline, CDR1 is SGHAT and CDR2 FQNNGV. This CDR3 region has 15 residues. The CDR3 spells CASSFPGPITNEQFF. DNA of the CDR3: TGTGCCAGCAGCTTTCCGGGACCTATCACGAATGAGCAGTTCTTC.

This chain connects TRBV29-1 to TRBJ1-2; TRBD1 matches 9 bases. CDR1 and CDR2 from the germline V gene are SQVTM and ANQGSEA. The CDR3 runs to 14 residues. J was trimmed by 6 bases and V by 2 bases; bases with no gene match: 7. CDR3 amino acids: CSVEKDRGKDGYTF. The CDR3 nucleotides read TGCAGCGTTGAAAAGGACAGGGGAAAGGATGGCTACACCTTC.

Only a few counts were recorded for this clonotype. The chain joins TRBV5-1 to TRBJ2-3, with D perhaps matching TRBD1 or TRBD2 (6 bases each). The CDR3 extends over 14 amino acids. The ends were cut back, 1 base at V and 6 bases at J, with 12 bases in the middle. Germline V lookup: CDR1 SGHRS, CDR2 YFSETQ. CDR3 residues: CASSLSQGGDTQYF. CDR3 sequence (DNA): TGCGCCAGCAGCTTGTCACAGGGAGGCGATACGCAGTATTTT.

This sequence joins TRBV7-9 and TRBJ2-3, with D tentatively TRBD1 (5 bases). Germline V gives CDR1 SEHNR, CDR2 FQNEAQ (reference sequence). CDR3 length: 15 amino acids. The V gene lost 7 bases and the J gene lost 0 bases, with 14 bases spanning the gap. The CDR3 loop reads CASTWQGSSTDTQYF. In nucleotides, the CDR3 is TGTGCCAGCACCTGGCAGGGTTCTAGCACAGATACGCAGTATTTT.

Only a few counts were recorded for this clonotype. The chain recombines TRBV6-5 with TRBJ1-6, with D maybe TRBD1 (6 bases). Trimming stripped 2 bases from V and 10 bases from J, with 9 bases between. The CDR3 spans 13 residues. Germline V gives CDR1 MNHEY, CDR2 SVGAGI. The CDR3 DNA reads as TGTGCCAGCAGTTACGTCAGGGGATCACCCCTCCACTTT. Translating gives CASSYVRGSPLHF.